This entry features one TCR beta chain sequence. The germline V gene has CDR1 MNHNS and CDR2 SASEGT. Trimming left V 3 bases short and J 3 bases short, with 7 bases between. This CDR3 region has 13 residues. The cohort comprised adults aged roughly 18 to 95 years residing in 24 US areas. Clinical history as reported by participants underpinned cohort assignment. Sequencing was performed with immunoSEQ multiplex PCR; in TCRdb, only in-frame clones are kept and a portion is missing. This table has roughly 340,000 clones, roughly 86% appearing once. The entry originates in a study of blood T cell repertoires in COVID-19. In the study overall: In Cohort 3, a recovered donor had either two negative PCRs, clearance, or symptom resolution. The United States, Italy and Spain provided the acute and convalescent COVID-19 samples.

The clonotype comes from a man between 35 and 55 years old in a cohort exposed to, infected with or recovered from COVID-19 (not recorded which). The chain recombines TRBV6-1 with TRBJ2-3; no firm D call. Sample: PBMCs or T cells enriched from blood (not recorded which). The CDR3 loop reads CASSDGSTDTQYF. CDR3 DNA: TGTGCCAGCAGTGACGGGTCGACAGATACGCAGTATTTT.